The T cell receptor (beta chain) described here comes from a study of blood T cell repertoires in COVID-19. Across the study: Sites in the United States, Italy and Spain provided acute and convalescent COVID-19 samples. The analysed material was cDNA or gDNA that came from T cells, B-cell-depleted T cells, or PBMCs.

Under the authors' procedure: Scientists estimated how many nucleated cells there were by amplifying reference gene primers. Here immunoSEQ multiplex PCR was the method, and the copy in TCRdb shows in-frame clones only, minus some. Clonal size and the V and J genes are those of that table, whereas D and trimming came from the DNA. The repertoire includes under 200,000 clones, 70% to 90% of them detected once, and 9.8% sits in the top ten. The V and J ends lost 2 bases and 3 bases, in that order; junction bases with no gene match: 6. Germline V gene lookup returns CDR1 SGHDN and CDR2 FVKESK. The CDR3 runs to 16 residues.

The sequenced material came from peripheral blood. The V gene is TRBV14, the J gene TRBJ2-2, with 7 bases aligning to TRBD2. The origin of this receptor is an elderly woman with acute or convalescent COVID-19. The CDR3 here is CASSQRGSRHTGELFF. Here the CDR3 DNA reads TGTGCCAGCAGCCAACGCGGGAGCAGGCACACCGGGGAGCTGTTTTTT.